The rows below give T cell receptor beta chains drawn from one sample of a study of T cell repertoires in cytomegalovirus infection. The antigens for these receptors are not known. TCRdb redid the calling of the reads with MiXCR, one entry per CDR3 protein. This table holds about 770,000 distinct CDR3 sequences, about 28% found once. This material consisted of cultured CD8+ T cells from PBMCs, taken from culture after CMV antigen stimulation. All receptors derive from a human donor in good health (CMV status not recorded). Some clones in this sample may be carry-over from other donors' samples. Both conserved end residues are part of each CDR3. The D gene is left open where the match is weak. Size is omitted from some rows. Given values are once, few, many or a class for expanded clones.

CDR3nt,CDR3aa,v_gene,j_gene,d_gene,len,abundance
TGTGCCAGCAGCCAAGAAGGAGAGGGCACAGATACGCAGTATTTT,CASSQEGEGTDTQYF,TRBV4-1,TRBJ2-3,.,15,few
TGCAGTGCTATAACCCCGGGACAGGGGGCTTACAATGAGCAGTTCTTC,CSAITPGQGAYNEQFF,TRBV20-1,TRBJ2-1,TRBD1,16,few
TGTGCCAGCAGTGAGTCAGGCGTCAATGAGCAGTTCTTC,CASSESGVNEQFF,TRBV2,TRBJ2-1,.,13,.
TGTGCCAGCAGCTTAGATCGGGGGGCCTACGGGGATCTGTTTTTT,CASSLDRGAYGDLFF,TRBV7-4,TRBJ2-2,.,15,.
TGTGCCAGCAGCTTAGTGGCGGGACATCCCCTGACCACTGAAGCTTTCTTT,CASSLVAGHPLTTEAFF,TRBV7-6,TRBJ1-1,.,17,many
TGTGCCAGACGGAGAACTAGCGGGGGGACCTACGAGCAGTACTTC,CARRRTSGGTYEQYF,TRBV2,TRBJ2-7,TRBD2,15,many
TGTGCCAGCAGTCAGAAGATCGCAGGCTATGGCTACACCTTC,CASSQKIAGYGYTF,TRBV7-9,TRBJ1-2,.,14,.
TGTGCCAGCAGTTTAGGGGGGGTGTATAGCAATCAGCCCCAGCATTTT,CASSLGGVYSNQPQHF,TRBV12-3/TRBV12-4,TRBJ1-5,.,16,few
TGTGCCAGCAGTTTAGATGGGACAGGGGGTTATGGGGCCAACGTCCTGACTTTC,CASSLDGTGGYGANVLTF,TRBV27,TRBJ2-6,TRBD1,18,many
TGCAGCGTTGTCCGAGGGGAAAAACTGTTTTTT,CSVVRGEKLFF,TRBV29-1,TRBJ1-4,.,11,.
TGTGCCAGCAGTGACGCCCGGGACAGGGCGGCTGGCTACACCTTC,CASSDARDRAAGYTF,TRBV5-4,TRBJ1-2,TRBD1,15,few
TGTGCCAGCAGCTACGACAGGGCGGCTAGCACAGATACGCAGTATTTT,CASSYDRAASTDTQYF,TRBV7-8,TRBJ2-3,TRBD1,16,many
TGTGCCAGCAGCTTAGGTCAGGGGGATCGGCCCCAGCATTTT,CASSLGQGDRPQHF,TRBV7-2,TRBJ1-5,TRBD1,14,few
TGTGCCAGCAGGAACAGGGGGCGGGAGACCCAGTACTTC,CASRNRGRETQYF,TRBV7-2,TRBJ2-5,TRBD1,13,many
TGTGCCAGCAGCCTGCCCGTGGCCGGGACAGGGCTACACTCCTACGAGCAGTACTTC,CASSLPVAGTGLHSYEQYF,TRBV5-4,TRBJ2-7,TRBD1,19,few
TGTGCCAGCAGTCAAAGCGGACAGCCCCAGCATTTT,CASSQSGQPQHF,TRBV3-1,TRBJ1-5,.,12,.
TGTGCCATCAGTGAATTCCTACAGTTCTCTGGGGCCAACGTCCTGACTTTC,CAISEFLQFSGANVLTF,TRBV10-3,TRBJ2-6,.,17,.
TGTGCCAGCAGTTACCAGGCCACAAGCTCTGGAAACACCATATATTTT,CASSYQATSSGNTIYF,TRBV6-5,TRBJ1-3,.,16,many
TGTGCCAGCAGTTACTCGGACAGGGGGCTTGATGGCTACACCTTC,CASSYSDRGLDGYTF,TRBV6-5,TRBJ1-2,TRBD1,15,few
TGTGCCAGTAGTCCTTCTACAGCGATAAACACTGAAGCTTTCTTT,CASSPSTAINTEAFF,TRBV19,TRBJ1-1,.,15,.
TGTGCCAGCAGCTTGGGGACAGACATGAACACTGAAGCTTTCTTT,CASSLGTDMNTEAFF,TRBV7-6,TRBJ1-1,TRBD1,15,many
TGTGCCAGCAGCTTAGGGACAGGGGCAGATACGCAGTATTTT,CASSLGTGADTQYF,TRBV7-2,TRBJ2-3,TRBD1,14,many
TGTGCCAGCAGTTTTTCAGGACAGGGCACAGATACGCAGTATTTT,CASSFSGQGTDTQYF,TRBV12-3/TRBV12-4,TRBJ2-3,TRBD1,15,few
TGTGCCAGCACCGGCCAGGAATACAATGAGCAGTTCTTC,CASTGQEYNEQFF,TRBV2,TRBJ2-1,.,13,.
TGTGCCAGCACAAATCCACGGACAGCGAACTATGGCTACACCTTC,CASTNPRTANYGYTF,TRBV6-5,TRBJ1-2,.,15,few
TGTGCCACCAGCAGAGATACAGGTTTCTCCTACAATGAGCAGTTCTTC,CATSRDTGFSYNEQFF,TRBV15,TRBJ2-1,.,16,.
TGTACCAGCAGGACAGGGACTAATGAAAAACTGTTTTTT,CTSRTGTNEKLFF,TRBV6-5,TRBJ1-4,TRBD1,13,.
TGCGCCAGCAGCCAGGCCTGGCGGGGGCTTAGCACAGATACGCAGTATTTT,CASSQAWRGLSTDTQYF,TRBV4-3,TRBJ2-3,.,17,few
TGCAGTGCTTTACAGGGGACTGAGCAGTTCTTC,CSALQGTEQFF,TRBV20-1,TRBJ2-1,TRBD1,11,.
TGTGCCAGCAGCTTAAAACCAGCCCCTAGCACAGATACGCAGTATTTT,CASSLKPAPSTDTQYF,TRBV7-3,TRBJ2-3,.,16,once
TGTGCCAGTAGTATAATCCGGGACAGGAGTCACGAGCAGTACTTC,CASSIIRDRSHEQYF,TRBV19,TRBJ2-7,TRBD1,15,many
TGCAGCGTTGACCGGGCCGGGGAGCTGTTTTTT,CSVDRAGELFF,TRBV29-1,TRBJ2-2,.,11,few
TGTGCCAGCAGTACAACATTACAGGGGGCCCTAGGAGAAAAACTGTTTTTT,CASSTTLQGALGEKLFF,TRBV27,TRBJ1-4,TRBD1,17,once
TGTGCCAGCAGTCCGCAAGGGCGGTACTACGAGCAGTACTTC,CASSPQGRYYEQYF,TRBV12-3/TRBV12-4,TRBJ2-7,.,14,.
TGTGCCAGCAGTTCCCTCCTCGGGACAGGGATCGATACGCAGTATTTT,CASSSLLGTGIDTQYF,TRBV27,TRBJ2-3,TRBD1,16,.
TGTGCCAGTAGTATAGATCGGGTAGCGGCTAGCGGGGGGTTGTACCAAGAGACCCAGTACTTC,CASSIDRVAASGGLYQETQYF,TRBV19,TRBJ2-5,TRBD2,21,few
TGTGCCAGCAGCTTAGTTGATGGGGAAGCTTTCTTT,CASSLVDGEAFF,TRBV7-6,TRBJ1-1,.,12,few
TGTGCCAGCAGCTCCCCGACTAGCGGGGGGAGTAAGGAGCAGTTCTTC,CASSSPTSGGSKEQFF,TRBV7-9,TRBJ2-1,TRBD2,16,few
TGCGCCAGCAGCCAAGTGTCGGACACTCAGCCCCAGCATTTT,CASSQVSDTQPQHF,TRBV4-1,TRBJ1-5,.,14,.
TGTGCCAGCAGCTCCCGTCCCGGGGGGCCGGGCAATGAGCAGTTCTTC,CASSSRPGGPGNEQFF,TRBV11-2,TRBJ2-1,.,16,.
TGTGCCAGCAGCTCCCCCGACAGGGGGTCTCACTATGGCTACACCTTC,CASSSPDRGSHYGYTF,TRBV7-9,TRBJ1-2,TRBD1,16,many